In its sample, the clone carrying this T cell receptor beta chain was seen once. What it recognizes is unknown. The entry originates in a study of T cell responses to AZD1222 COVID-19 vaccine. Notes on the study in general: The study found Spike-specific TCR breadth and depth rose after two AZD1222 doses. Donors were mostly white British, more females; clonal diversity possibly underestimated.

With V trimmed by 0 bases and J by 7 bases, 4 bases remained unmatched. CDR1 LGHDT and CDR2 YNNKEL come from the germline V gene (reference sequence). This CDR3 is built from 16 residues. Generated by immunoSEQ multiplex PCR, the TCRdb table keeps only in-frame clones and is missing some. Of roughly 200,000 clones in the sample, 70% to 90% were seen once. The TCR comes from an adult in good health. This chain connects TRBV3-1 (or the pseudogene TRBV3-2) to TRBJ2-2; 11 nucleotides line up with TRBD2. Sample: peripheral blood, taken on day 0 of AZD1222 vaccination. For the CDR3, the DNA is TGTGCCAGCAGCCAAGAGGCTAGCGGGGGGATCGGGGAGCTGTTTTTT. Its protein is CASSQEASGGIGELFF.